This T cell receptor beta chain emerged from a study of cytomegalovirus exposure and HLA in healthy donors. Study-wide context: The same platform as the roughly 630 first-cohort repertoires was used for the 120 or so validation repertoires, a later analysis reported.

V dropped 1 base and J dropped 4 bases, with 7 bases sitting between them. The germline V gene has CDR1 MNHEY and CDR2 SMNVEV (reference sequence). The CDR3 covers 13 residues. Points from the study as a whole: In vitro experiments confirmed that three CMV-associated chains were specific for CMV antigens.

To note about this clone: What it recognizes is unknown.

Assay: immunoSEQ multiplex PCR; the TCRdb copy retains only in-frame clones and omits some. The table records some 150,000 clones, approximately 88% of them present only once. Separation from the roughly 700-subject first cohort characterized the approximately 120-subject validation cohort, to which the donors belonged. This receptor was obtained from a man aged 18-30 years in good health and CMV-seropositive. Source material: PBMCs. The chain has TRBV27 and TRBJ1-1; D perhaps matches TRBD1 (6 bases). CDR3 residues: CASSLFRGTEAFF. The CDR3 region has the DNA TGTGCCAGCAGTTTATTCAGGGGCACTGAAGCTTTCTTT.